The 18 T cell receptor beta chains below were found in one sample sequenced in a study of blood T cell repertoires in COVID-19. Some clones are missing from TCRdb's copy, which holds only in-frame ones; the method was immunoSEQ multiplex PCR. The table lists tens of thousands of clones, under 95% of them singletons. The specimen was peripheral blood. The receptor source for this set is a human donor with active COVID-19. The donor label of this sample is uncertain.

The chain's CDR3 is CASSGPGQGREKLFF. In nucleotides, the CDR3 is TGTGCCAGCAGCGGACCGGGACAGGGGCGTGAAAAACTGTTTTTT. The gene calls are TRBV7-9 and TRBJ1-4, with 10 bases aligning to TRBD1. The germline CDR1 and CDR2 sequences are SEHNR and FQNEAQ (reference sequence). V shed 5 bases, J shed 7 bases, and the junction held 7 bases outside the gene matches. The CDR3 totals 15 residues. The entire variable domain, with the rest obtained from reference TRBV7-9 and TRBJ1-4, is as follows: DTGVSQNPRHKITKRGQNVTFRCDPISEHNRLYWYRQTLGQGPEFLTYFQNEAQLEKSRLLSDRFSAERPKGSFSTLEIQRTEQGDSAMYLCASSGPGQGREKLFFGSGTQLSVL.

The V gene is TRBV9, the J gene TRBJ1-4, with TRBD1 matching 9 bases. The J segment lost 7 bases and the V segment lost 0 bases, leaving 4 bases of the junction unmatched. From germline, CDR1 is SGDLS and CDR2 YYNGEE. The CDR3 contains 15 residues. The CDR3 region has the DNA TGTGCCAGCAGCGTAGACGGGACAGGGCTTGAAAAACTGTTTTTT. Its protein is CASSVDGTGLEKLFF.

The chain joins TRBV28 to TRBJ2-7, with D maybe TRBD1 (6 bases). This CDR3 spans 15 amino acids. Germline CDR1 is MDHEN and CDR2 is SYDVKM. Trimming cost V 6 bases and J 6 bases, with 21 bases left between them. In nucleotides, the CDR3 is TGTGCCAGCAGCCCCCGACCCAGGGGACCAGCCGAGCAGTACTTC. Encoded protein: CASSPRPRGPAEQYF.

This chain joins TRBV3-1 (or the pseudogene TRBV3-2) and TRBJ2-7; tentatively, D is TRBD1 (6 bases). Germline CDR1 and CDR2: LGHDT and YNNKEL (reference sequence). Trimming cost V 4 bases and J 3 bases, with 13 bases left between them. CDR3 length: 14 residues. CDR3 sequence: CASSLRDTYYEQYF. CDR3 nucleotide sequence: TGTGCCAGCAGCCTCCGGGACACCTACTACGAGCAGTACTTC.

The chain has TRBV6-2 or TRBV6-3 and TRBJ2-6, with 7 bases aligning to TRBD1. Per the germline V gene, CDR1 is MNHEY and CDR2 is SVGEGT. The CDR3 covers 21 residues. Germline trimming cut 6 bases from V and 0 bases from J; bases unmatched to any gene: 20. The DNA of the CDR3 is TGTGCCAGCAGCCCCGGACAGGCCGTACGGTTAGAGGTCTCTGGGGCCAACGTCCTGACTTTC. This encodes CASSPGQAVRLEVSGANVLTF.

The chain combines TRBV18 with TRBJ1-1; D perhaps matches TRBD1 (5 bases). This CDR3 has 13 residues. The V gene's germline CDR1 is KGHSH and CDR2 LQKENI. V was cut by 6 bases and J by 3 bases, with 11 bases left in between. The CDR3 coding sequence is TGTGCCAGCTCCCCCGGGGGGGACACTGAAGCTTTCTTT. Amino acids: CASSPGGDTEAFF.

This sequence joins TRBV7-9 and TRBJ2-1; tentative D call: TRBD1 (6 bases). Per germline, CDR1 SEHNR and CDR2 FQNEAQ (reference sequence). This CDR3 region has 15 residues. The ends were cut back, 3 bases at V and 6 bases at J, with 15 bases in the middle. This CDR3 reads CASSFFMDSLNEQFF. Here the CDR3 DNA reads TGTGCCAGCAGCTTCTTTATGGACAGCCTCAATGAGCAGTTCTTC.

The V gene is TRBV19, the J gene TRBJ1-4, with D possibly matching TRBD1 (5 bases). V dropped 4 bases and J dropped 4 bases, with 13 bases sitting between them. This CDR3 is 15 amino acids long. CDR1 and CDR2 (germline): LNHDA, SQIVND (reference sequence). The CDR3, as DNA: TGTGCCAGTAGTAAAGAGACAGTCATTAATGAAAAACTGTTTTTT. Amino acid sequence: CASSKETVINEKLFF.

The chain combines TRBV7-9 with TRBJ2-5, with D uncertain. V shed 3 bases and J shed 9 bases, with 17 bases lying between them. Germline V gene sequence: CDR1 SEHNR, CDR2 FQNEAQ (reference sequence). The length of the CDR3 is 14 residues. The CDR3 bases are TGTGCCAGCAGCTTTGACTTATTTGTCAGAGCCCAGTACTTC. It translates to CASSFDLFVRAQYF.

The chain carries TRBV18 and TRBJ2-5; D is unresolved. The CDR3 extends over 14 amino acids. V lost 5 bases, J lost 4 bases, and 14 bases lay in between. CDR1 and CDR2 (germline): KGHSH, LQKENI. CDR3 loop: CASSAERVPETQYF. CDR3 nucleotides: TGTGCCAGCTCAGCGGAACGGGTCCCAGAGACCCAGTACTTC.

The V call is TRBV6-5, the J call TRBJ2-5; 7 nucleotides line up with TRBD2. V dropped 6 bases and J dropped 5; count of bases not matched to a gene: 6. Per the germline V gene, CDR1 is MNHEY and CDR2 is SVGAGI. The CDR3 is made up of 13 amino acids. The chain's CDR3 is CASRGSGVETQYF. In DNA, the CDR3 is TGTGCCAGCAGGGGGAGCGGGGTGGAGACCCAGTACTTC.

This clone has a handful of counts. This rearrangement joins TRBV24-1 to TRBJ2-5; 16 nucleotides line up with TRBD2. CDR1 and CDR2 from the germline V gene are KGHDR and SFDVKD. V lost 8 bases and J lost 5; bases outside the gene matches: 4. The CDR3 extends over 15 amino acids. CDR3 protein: CATMGTSGGAETQYF. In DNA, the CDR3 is TGTGCCACCATGGGGACTAGCGGGGGGGCGGAGACCCAGTACTTC.

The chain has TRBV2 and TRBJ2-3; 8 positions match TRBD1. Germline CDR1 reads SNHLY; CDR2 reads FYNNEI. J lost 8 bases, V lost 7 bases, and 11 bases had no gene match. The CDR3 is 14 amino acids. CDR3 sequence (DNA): TGTGCCAGCATAGACAGGGGTTCGGGGCTTACGCAGTATTTT. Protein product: CASIDRGSGLTQYF.

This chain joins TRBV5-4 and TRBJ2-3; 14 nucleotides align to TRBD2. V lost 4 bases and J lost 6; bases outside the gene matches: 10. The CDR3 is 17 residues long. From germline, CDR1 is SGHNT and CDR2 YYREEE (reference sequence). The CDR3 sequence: CASSLGTSGGRDDTQYF. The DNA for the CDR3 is TGTGCCAGCAGCCTGGGGACTAGCGGGGGCCGGGACGATACGCAGTATTTT.

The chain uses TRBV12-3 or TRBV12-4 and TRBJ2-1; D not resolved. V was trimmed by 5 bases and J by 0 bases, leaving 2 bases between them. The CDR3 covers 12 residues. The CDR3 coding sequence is TGTGCCAGCAGTCACTCCTACAATGAGCAGTTCTTC. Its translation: CASSHSYNEQFF.

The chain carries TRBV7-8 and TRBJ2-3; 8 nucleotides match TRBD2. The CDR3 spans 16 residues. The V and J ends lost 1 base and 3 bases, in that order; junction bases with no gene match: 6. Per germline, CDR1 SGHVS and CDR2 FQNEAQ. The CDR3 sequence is CASSLVVAGGTDTQYF. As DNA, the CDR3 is TGTGCCAGCAGCTTAGTGGTGGCGGGGGGAACAGATACGCAGTATTTT.

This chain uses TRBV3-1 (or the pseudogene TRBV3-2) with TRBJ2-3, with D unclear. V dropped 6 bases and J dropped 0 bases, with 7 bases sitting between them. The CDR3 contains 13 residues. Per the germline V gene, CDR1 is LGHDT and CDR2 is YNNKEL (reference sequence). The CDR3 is CASRQLSTDTQYF. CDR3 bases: TGTGCCAGCAGACAACTTAGCACAGATACGCAGTATTTT.

In DNA form, the CDR3 reads TGCGCCAGCAGCTCCTCGACAGGTTTAGCTGGAAACACCATATATTTT. It is translated as CASSSSTGLAGNTIYF. This chain uses TRBV5-1 with TRBJ1-3, with a tentative D call TRBD1 (6 bases). CDR1 is SGHRS, CDR2 YFSETQ, per germline. V lost 3 bases and J 2 bases, leaving 15 bases between the germline ends. The CDR3 totals 16 residues. The full variable domain, rest sourced from reference TRBV5-1 and TRBJ1-3, is KAGVTQTPRYLIKTRGQQVTLSCSPISGHRSVSWYQQTPGQGLQFLFEYFSETQRNKGNFPGRFSGRQFSNSRSEMNVSTLELGDSALYLCASSSSTGLAGNTIYFGEGSWLTVV.